This T cell receptor beta chain came from a study of a mutant IDH1 vaccine in newly diagnosed glioma. Study-wide background: Either 4-6 weeks after radiotherapy alone or alongside temozolomide, vaccination was begun.

Measured with immunoSEQ multiplex PCR; TCRdb has only the in-frame clones, and not every one. The data hold some 31,000 clones, with 79% observed a single time. As to time point: week 35, safety follow-up. Doses consisted of 300 ug of mutant IDH1 20-mer peptide each, paired with topical imiquimod. Trimming shortened V by 2 bases and J by 5 bases, and 13 bases separated the two germline ends. CDR1 LNHNV and CDR2 YYDKDF come from the germline V gene (reference sequence). The CDR3 is 15 amino acids. Study-wide findings and caveats: Apparently unrelated to pseudoprogression were changes in the top peripheral T cell clonotypes.

To note about this clone: Its target is unknown.

This material consisted of PBMCs, taken from a glioma patient whose treatment included an IDH1 peptide vaccine. This clonotype was obtained from a woman aged 30 to 39 with glioma. Some clones in this sample may be carry-over from other donors' samples. V gene TRBV15 combines with J gene TRBJ2-1; D remains ambiguous. CDR3 DNA: TGTGCCACCAGCAGAACCAGCGACCGGGACAATGAGCAGTTCTTC. Protein: CATSRTSDRDNEQFF.